This paragraph covers one TCR beta chain sequence. Only in-frame clones appear in the TCRdb table, and some are missing; sequencing was by immunoSEQ multiplex PCR. Here the sample spans 82,000 or so clones, roughly 92% being singletons. V trimming: 3 bases; J trimming: 4 bases; junction bases outside the gene matches: 8. CDR1 and CDR2 from the germline V gene are LNHDA and SQIVND (reference sequence). This CDR3 has 15 residues. Autoimmune disease history or systemic immunosuppression led to patient exclusion. This specimen belongs to a study of OX40 agonist ivuxolimab in advanced cancers. Study-wide background: It was ivuxolimab, an agonistic anti-OX40 (CD134) antibody, that patients were treated with. A mean age of 60 years, range about 20 to 79, was recorded, and roughly 80% were male.

The sequence was obtained from an adult with an advanced solid tumor such as melanoma, head and neck, liver or kidney cancer. This chain connects TRBV19 to TRBJ1-2; 7 nucleotides match TRBD1. The specimen was CD4+ or CD8+ T cells sorted from blood, collected in a trial of the OX40 agonist ivuxolimab. The CDR3: CASSISGQVTYGYTF. In DNA form, the CDR3 reads TGTGCCAGTAGTATCTCCGGACAGGTCACCTATGGCTACACCTTC.